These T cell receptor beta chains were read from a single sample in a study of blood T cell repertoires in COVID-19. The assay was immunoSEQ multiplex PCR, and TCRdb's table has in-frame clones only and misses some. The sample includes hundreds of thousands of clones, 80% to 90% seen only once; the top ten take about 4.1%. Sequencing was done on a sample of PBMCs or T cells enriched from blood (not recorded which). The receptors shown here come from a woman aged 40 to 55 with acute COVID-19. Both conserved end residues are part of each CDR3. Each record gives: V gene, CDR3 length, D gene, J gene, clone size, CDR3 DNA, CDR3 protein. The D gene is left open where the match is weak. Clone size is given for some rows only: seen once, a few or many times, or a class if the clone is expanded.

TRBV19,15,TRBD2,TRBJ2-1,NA,TGTGCCAGTAATGACGGGACTAGCGGGAGAAATGAGCAGTTCTTC,CASNDGTSGRNEQFF
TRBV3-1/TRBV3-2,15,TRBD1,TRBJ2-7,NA,TGTGCCAGCAGCCGACAGGGGGCGAGGATGTACGAGCAGTACTTC,CASSRQGARMYEQYF
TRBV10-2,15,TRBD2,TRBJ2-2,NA,TGCGCCAGCATAAGCCTAGCGGGAGATACCGGGGAGCTGTTTTTT,CASISLAGDTGELFF
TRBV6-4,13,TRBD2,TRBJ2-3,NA,TGTGCCAGCATGAGCGGGAGTGGGAATACGCAGTATTTT,CASMSGSGNTQYF
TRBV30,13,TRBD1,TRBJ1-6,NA,TGTGCCTGGAGTACACAGGGGAATTCACCCCTCCACTTT,CAWSTQGNSPLHF
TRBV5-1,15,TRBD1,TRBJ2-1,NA,TGCGCCAGCAGCTCGGGGGACAGGGACATCAATGAGCAGTTCTTC,CASSSGDRDINEQFF
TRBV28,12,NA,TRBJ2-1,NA,TGTGCCAGCAGGAGCTCCTACAATGAGCAGTTCTTC,CASRSSYNEQFF
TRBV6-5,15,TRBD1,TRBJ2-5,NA,TGTGCCAGCAGTTTAGGGACAGGGGGAATGGAGACCCAGTACTTC,CASSLGTGGMETQYF
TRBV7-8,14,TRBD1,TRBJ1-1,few,TGTGCCAGCAGCATAAGACAGGGGAACACTGAAGCTTTCTTT,CASSIRQGNTEAFF
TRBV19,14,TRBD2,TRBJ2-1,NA,TGTGCCAGTAGTAGGACTAGCGGCTACAATGAGCAGTTCTTC,CASSRTSGYNEQFF
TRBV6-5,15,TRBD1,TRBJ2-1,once,TGTGCCAGCAGTTACCGAGGACAGGGTGGTCATGAGCAGTTCTTC,CASSYRGQGGHEQFF
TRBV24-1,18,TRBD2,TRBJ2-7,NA,TGTGCCACCAGTGATCCGACCGGGACTAGCGGGAGTATATACGAGCAGTACTTC,CATSDPTGTSGSIYEQYF
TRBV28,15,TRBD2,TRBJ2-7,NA,TGTGCCAGCAGTTTACCCAGCGGGAGGTATTACGAGCAGTACTTC,CASSLPSGRYYEQYF
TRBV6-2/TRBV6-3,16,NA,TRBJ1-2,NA,TGTGCCAGCAGCCAGACTCCCAGGGAGGTTAACTATGGCTACACCTTC,CASSQTPREVNYGYTF
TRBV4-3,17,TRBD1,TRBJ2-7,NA,TGCGCCAGCAGCCAAGATCTTAAGACAGGGGTTCGGAACGAGCAGTACTTC,CASSQDLKTGVRNEQYF
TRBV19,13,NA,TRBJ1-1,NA,TGTGCCAGTAGTACCGGGGTACGCACTGAAGCTTTCTTT,CASSTGVRTEAFF
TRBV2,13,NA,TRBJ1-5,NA,TGTGCCAGCAGCACTGACAGTAATCAGCCCCAGCATTTT,CASSTDSNQPQHF
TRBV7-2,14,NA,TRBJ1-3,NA,TGTGCCAGCAGCTTAACCCAGGGGGGAAACACCATATATTTT,CASSLTQGGNTIYF
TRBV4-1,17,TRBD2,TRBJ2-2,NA,TGCGCCAGCAGCCACCGGGTAGCGGGAGATAACACCGGGGAGCTGTTTTTT,CASSHRVAGDNTGELFF
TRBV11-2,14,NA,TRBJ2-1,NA,TGTGCCAGCAGCCCCGCTGGGGGGAGGAATGAGCAGTTCTTC,CASSPAGGRNEQFF
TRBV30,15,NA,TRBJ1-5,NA,TGTGCCTGGAGTGTAGGGACACATAGCAATCAGCCCCAGCATTTT,CAWSVGTHSNQPQHF
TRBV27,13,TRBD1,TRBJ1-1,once,TGTGCCAGCTCCGGGACAGCGAACACTGAAGCTTTCTTT,CASSGTANTEAFF
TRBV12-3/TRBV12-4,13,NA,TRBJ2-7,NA,TGTGCCAGCAGTTTACGACTCCTCTACGAGCAGTACTTC,CASSLRLLYEQYF
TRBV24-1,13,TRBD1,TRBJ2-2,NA,TGTGCCACCCGGGACAGGGGAAACGGGGAGCTGTTTTTT,CATRDRGNGELFF
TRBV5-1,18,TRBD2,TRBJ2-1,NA,TGCGCCAGCAGCTTGGCCCCGACTAGCGGGGGCTCCTACAATGAGCAGTTCTTC,CASSLAPTSGGSYNEQFF
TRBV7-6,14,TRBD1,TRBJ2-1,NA,TGTGCCAGCAGCTCTATCCAGGGGGCAAGTGAGCAGTTCTTC,CASSSIQGASEQFF
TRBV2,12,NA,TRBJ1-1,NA,TGTGCCAGCAGGAGACAGACCACTGAAGCTTTCTTT,CASRRQTTEAFF
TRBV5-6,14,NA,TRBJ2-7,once,TGTGCCAGCAGCTTACGTCCTCTAGCCGACGAGCAGTACTTC,CASSLRPLADEQYF
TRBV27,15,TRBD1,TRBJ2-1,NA,TGTGCCAGCAGTCCCGACAGGGGATTATACAATGAGCAGTTCTTC,CASSPDRGLYNEQFF
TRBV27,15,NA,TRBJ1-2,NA,TGTGCCAGCAGTTCGGCCCGTAGGATTCAGGGAGGCTACACCTTC,CASSSARRIQGGYTF
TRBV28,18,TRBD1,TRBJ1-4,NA,TGTGCCAGCAGTTTCCCCTCCCGGGACAGGGGCTGGCATGAAAAACTGTTTTTT,CASSFPSRDRGWHEKLFF
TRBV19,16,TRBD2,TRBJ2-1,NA,TGTGCCAGTAGTATAGAGGGGACTAGCGGGAGCAATGAGCAGTTCTTC,CASSIEGTSGSNEQFF
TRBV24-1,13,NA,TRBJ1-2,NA,TGTGCCACCAGTGACAATCAGGGTGGAGGCTACACCTTC,CATSDNQGGGYTF
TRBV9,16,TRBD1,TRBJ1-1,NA,TGTGCCAGCAGCGTCACGGGACAGGGGGTGGGCACTGAAGCTTTCTTT,CASSVTGQGVGTEAFF
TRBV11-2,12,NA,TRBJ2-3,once,TGTGCCAGCAGCCCATCCACAGATACGCAGTATTTT,CASSPSTDTQYF
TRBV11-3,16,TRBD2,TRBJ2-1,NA,TGTGCCAGCAGCCCAGGACTAGCGGGAGTTGGTTTTGAGCAGTTCTTC,CASSPGLAGVGFEQFF
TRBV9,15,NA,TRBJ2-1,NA,TGTGCCAGCAGTGCAGGGGCCACACGGGACAATGAGCAGTTCTTC,CASSAGATRDNEQFF
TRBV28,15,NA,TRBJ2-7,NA,TGTGCCAGCAGTTCCCGGGGACATCCCACCTACGAGCAGTACTTC,CASSSRGHPTYEQYF
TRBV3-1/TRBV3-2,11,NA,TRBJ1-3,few,TGTGCCAGCAGACACAGAAACACCATATATTTT,CASRHRNTIYF
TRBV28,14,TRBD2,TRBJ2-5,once,TGTGCCAGCTTTAGCGGGAGGGCCGGAGAGACCCAGTACTTC,CASFSGRAGETQYF
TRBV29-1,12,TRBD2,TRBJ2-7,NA,TGCAGCGCGCGGGACTATTTCTACGAGCAGTACTTC,CSARDYFYEQYF
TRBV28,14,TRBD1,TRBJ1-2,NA,TGTGCCAGCAGATTCGGACAGGCCCACTATGGCTACACCTTC,CASRFGQAHYGYTF
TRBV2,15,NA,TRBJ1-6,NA,TGTGCCAGCAGTGCCCGGGATTTAAATAATTCACCCCTCCACTTT,CASSARDLNNSPLHF